This T cell receptor (beta chain) appears in the sequencing data of a study of blood T cell repertoires in COVID-19. The overall study: Material from acute and convalescent COVID-19 was sourced from the United States, Italy and Spain. In each case, the material was cDNA or gDNA derived from T cells, B-cell-depleted T cells, or PBMCs.

Authors' processing steps: How many nucleated cells were present was estimated from reference gene primer amplification. The repertoire was sequenced with immunoSEQ multiplex PCR; TCRdb's copy has only in-frame clones and lacks some. V, J and clone size were drawn from that table, and D and trimming were deduced from the DNA. Here the sample spans around 150,000 clones, 70% to 90% being singletons. Trimming removed 4 bases from V and 4 bases from J, with 14 bases in between. This CDR3 contains 14 residues. Germline CDR1 and CDR2: SGHRS and YFSETQ. The sequencing sample was made of peripheral blood. This receptor was obtained from a man in his 60s with acute or convalescent COVID-19. This rearrangement joins TRBV5-1 to TRBJ2-5; D possibly corresponds to TRBD2 (5 bases). The CDR3 region has the DNA TGCGCCAGCAGCCGAGGGCTGGCGGGAGAGACCCAGTACTTC. It specifies CASSRGLAGETQYF.